This TCR beta chain was captured by sequencing in a study of T-cell memory formation after mild COVID-19. The V end was cut by 0 bases, the J end by 2 bases, with 14 bases between. The CDR3 is 16 residues long. The germline CDR1 and CDR2 sequences are LGHNA and YNFKEQ. The table lists this clonotype with a few counts. TCRdb redid the calling of the 5' RACE reads with MiXCR, one entry per CDR3 protein. This table holds about 250,000 distinct CDR3 sequences, over 15% found once. The chain employs TRBV4-2 and TRBJ2-7, with no clear D. This sequence was found in an adult woman who had mild COVID-19 (a few samples of this study predate the infection). Cell type and time point are not known. Sequencing used PBMCs or a T cell subset sorted from them (not recorded which). CDR3 amino acids: CASSQEASFQAYEQYF. The CDR3 DNA sequence: TGTGCCAGCAGCCAAGAGGCTTCCTTCCAAGCCTACGAGCAGTACTTC.